The present TCR beta chain was sequenced within a study of blood T cell repertoires in COVID-19. Study background: Samples of COVID-19 (acute and convalescent) were obtained from the United States, Italy and Spain. PBMCs, B-cell-depleted T cells, or T cells provided the cDNA or gDNA that made up the material.

The germline gives CDR1 SGHVS, CDR2 FQNEAQ. The germline V and J ends were trimmed by 1 base and 1 base, with 10 bases remaining between them. This CDR3 contains 15 residues. Original data processing: Nucleated cell number was recorded as an estimate derived from reference gene primer amplification. The assay was immunoSEQ multiplex PCR, and TCRdb's table has in-frame clones only and misses some. That table gives V, J and clone size, and the DNA gave D and trimming. The table has around 260,000 clones, about 89% seen once. The J gene is TRBJ1-2, the V gene TRBV7-8; D perhaps matches TRBD1 (5 bases). The sample was peripheral blood. The receptor was derived from a woman between 40 and 55 years old who had recovered from COVID-19. The CDR3 protein is CASSLGTLFNYGYTF. Here the CDR3 DNA reads TGTGCCAGCAGCTTAGGGACACTTTTTAACTATGGCTACACCTTC.